This entry lists 31 T cell receptor beta chains sequenced from one sample in a study of CD8 T cells in ankylosing spondylitis. TCRdb reanalysed the 5' RACE reads using MiXCR and keeps one entry per CDR3 protein. This table holds some 290,000 distinct CDR3 sequences, around 19% found once. Material: blood, either unsorted or a sorted T cell fraction (not recorded which). Receptor source: a male donor with ankylosing spondylitis or in good health (not recorded which).

V usage is TRBV3-1 and J usage is TRBJ2-3, with a weak D call TRBD2 (7 bases). Germline V lookup: CDR1 LGHDT, CDR2 YNNKEL (reference sequence). The CDR3 sequence is 16 residues long. V lost 0 bases to trimming and J lost 6 bases, with 16 bases between them. CDR3 sequence reads: CASSQDLGGPSDTQYF. The CDR3 DNA is TGTGCCAGCAGCCAAGATCTCGGGGGGCCGTCGGATACGCAGTATTTT.

This clonotype was counted a few times. V and J are TRBV20-1 and TRBJ2-5; D is unresolved. Trimming cost V 7 bases and J 1 base, with 10 bases left between them. CDR1 and CDR2 (germline): DFQATT, SNEGSKA (reference sequence). CDR3 length: 12 amino acids. CDR3 sequence: CSESRAQETQYF. The CDR3 nucleotides read TGCAGTGAGTCAAGGGCCCAAGAGACCCAGTACTTC.

The V and J genes are TRBV27 and TRBJ1-6; tentatively, D is TRBD1 (5 bases). Trimming stripped 9 bases from V and 6 bases from J, with 12 bases between. The length of the CDR3 is 13 residues. CDR1 and CDR2 from the germline V gene are MNHEY and SMNVEV (reference sequence). CDR3: CASRMGLNSPLHF. CDR3 sequence (DNA): TGTGCCAGTCGGATGGGGCTTAATTCACCCCTCCACTTT.

The sample holds a few counts of this clonotype. V and J are TRBV12-3 or TRBV12-4 and TRBJ2-7; D unclear. The CDR3 runs 13 residues. V gave up 6 bases and J gave up 5 bases, with 14 bases separating them. The chain's CDR3 is CASSPTLNNEQYV. The CDR3 nucleotides read TGTGCCAGCAGCCCCACCTTGAATAACGAGCAGTACGTC.

In regard to this clonotype: Possible read error: a much larger clone is one base away. V usage is TRBV10-3 and J usage is TRBJ2-3; either TRBD1 or TRBD2 may supply D (5 bases each). The germline gives CDR1 ENHRY, CDR2 SYGVKD. The CDR3 runs to 14 residues. The CDR3 bases are TGTGTCATCAGTGATTACGGGGCAAGGGATACGCAGTATTTT. Amino acid sequence: CVISDYGARDTQYF.

The chain couples TRBV2 to TRBJ2-3, with D maybe TRBD2 (6 bases). This CDR3 comprises 14 residues. Between the trimmed V and J ends, which lost 8 bases and 4 bases, there was a span of 16 bases. Germline V gene data show CDR1 as SNHLY and CDR2 as FYNNEI. CDR3 sequence reads: CASGRGGSSDTQYF. The CDR3 DNA follows: TGTGCCAGCGGACGTGGGGGGAGCTCAGATACGCAGTATTTT.

This clonotype has a count of ten or more. The chain uses TRBV20-1 and TRBJ2-6; D call uncertain. Germline CDR1 and CDR2: DFQATT and SNEGSKA (reference sequence). The length of the CDR3 is 14 residues. With 4 bases removed from V and 0 bases from J, the gap between germline ends came to 7 bases. CDR3 residues: CSAMIISGANVLTF. In DNA form, the CDR3 reads TGCAGTGCTATGATCATCTCTGGGGCCAACGTCCTGACTTTC.

The chain has TRBV12-3 or TRBV12-4 and TRBJ1-1; TRBD1 agrees at 8 bases. The CDR3 consists of 12 residues. J gave up 4 bases and V 7 bases, and 2 bases lay outside the gene matches. CDR3 bases: TGTGCCAGCACCGACAGGGGCACTGAAGCTTTCTTT. Its translation: CASTDRGTEAFF.

The V and J genes are TRBV3-1 and TRBJ2-3, with 14 bases identical to TRBD2. Germline CDR1 reads LGHDT; CDR2 reads YNNKEL (reference sequence). There are 16 residues in the CDR3. Trimming removed 3 bases from V and 5 bases from J; junction bases left unmatched: 4. For the CDR3, the DNA is TGTGCCAGCAGCCAGACTAGCGGGAGGGTGGGAGATACGCAGTATTTT. This encodes CASSQTSGRVGDTQYF.

This clonotype was picked up a small number of times. CDR3 nucleotide sequence: TGTGCCAGCAGCGGACAGGCGCCGGGCATGGGGGAGCTGTTTTTT. Translation gives CASSGQAPGMGELFF. The chain couples TRBV12-3 or TRBV12-4 to TRBJ2-2; TRBD1 matches 7 bases. The CDR3 consists of 15 residues. The V and J ends lost 6 bases and 8 bases, in that order; junction bases with no gene match: 12.

This chain uses TRBV7-9 with TRBJ1-6, with TRBD1 matching over 7 bases. CDR1 and CDR2 from the germline V gene are SEHNR and FQNEAQ (reference sequence). After removal of 5 bases from V and 4 bases from J, the junction contained 5 bases not matched to a gene. The CDR3 is made up of 15 amino acids. DNA of the CDR3: TGTGCCAGCAGCGCGACGGGACAGTATAATTCACCCCTCCACTTT. Its translation is CASSATGQYNSPLHF. The full variable domain, its missing parts supplied by reference TRBV7-9 and TRBJ1-6, is DTGVSQNPRHKITKRGQNVTFRCDPISEHNRLYWYRQTLGQGPEFLTYFQNEAQLEKSRLLSDRFSAERPKGSFSTLEIQRTEQGDSAMYLCASSATGQYNSPLHFGNGTRLTVT.

This chain links TRBV3-1 with TRBJ1-1; the D is unclear. Trimming removed 7 bases from V and 1 base from J, with 16 bases in between. The CDR3 has 15 residues. Germline assignment: CDR1 LGHDT and CDR2 YNNKEL (reference sequence). In DNA, the CDR3 is TGTGCCAGCACCGATAGTGGCGGATGGAACACTGAAGCTTTCTTT. Translated, it gives CASTDSGGWNTEAFF. The variable domain in full, completed from reference TRBV3-1 and TRBJ1-1, reads DTAVSQTPKYLVTQMGNDKSIKCEQNLGHDTMYWYKQDSKKFLKIMFSYNNKELIINETVPNRFSPKSPDKAHLNLHINSLELGDSAVYFCASTDSGGWNTEAFFGQGTRLTVV.

At least ten counts were recorded for this clonotype. This chain links TRBV5-1 with TRBJ1-1; 7 bases agree with TRBD1. This CDR3 is built from 17 residues. After removal of 3 bases from V and 6 bases from J, the junction contained 17 bases not matched to a gene. In germline, CDR1 is SGHRS, CDR2 YFSETQ. As DNA, the CDR3 is TGCGCCAGCAGCTCATGGACAGGCGGGACGGGTATTCCTGAAGCTTTCTTT. Its protein is CASSSWTGGTGIPEAFF.

This clonotype came up a few times. This chain uses TRBV20-1 with TRBJ2-3, with 9 bases lining up with TRBD1. The CDR3 has 14 residues. V lost 1 base to trimming and J lost 3 bases; unmatched junction nucleotides: 2. Germline assignment: CDR1 DFQATT and CDR2 SNEGSKA (reference sequence). The CDR3 loop is CSARVTGGTDTQYF. The CDR3 DNA reads TGCAGTGCTAGAGTGACAGGGGGAACAGATACGCAGTATTTT.

V and J are TRBV11-2 and TRBJ2-3; TRBD2 aligns across 11 bases. Germline loops: CDR1 SGHAT, CDR2 FQNNGV. The CDR3 is 16 amino acids. The V gene end was trimmed by 3 bases and the J gene end by 6 bases; junction bases not matched to a gene: 8. The CDR3 DNA sequence: TGTGCCAGCAGCTTCGGTAGCGGGAGGGCCGTTGATACGCAGTATTTT. This encodes CASSFGSGRAVDTQYF. Drawing the rest from reference TRBV11-2 and TRBJ2-3, the complete variable domain is EAGVAQSPRYKIIEKRQSVAFWCNPISGHATLYWYQQILGQGPKLLIQFQNNGVVDDSQLPKDRFSAERLKGVDSTLKIQPAKLEDSAVYLCASSFGSGRAVDTQYFGPGTRLTVL.

There are a few counts of this clonotype. This sequence joins TRBV10-3 and TRBJ1-1; TRBD1 might be the D (6 bases). Germline values: CDR1 ENHRY, CDR2 SYGVKD. The CDR3 is 16 residues long. Trimming took off 0 bases at V and 3 bases at J, with 14 bases between the two ends. CDR3 coding DNA: TGTGCCATCAGTGAGTCCCAGGGGCAGATCGACACTGAAGCTTTCTTT. Its translation: CAISESQGQIDTEAFF.

This clonotype was counted only a few times. The chain carries TRBV5-1 and TRBJ1-2; the match to TRBD1 covers 7 bases. Trimming at V came to 4 bases and at J to 10 bases, leaving 10 bases not matched to a gene. The CDR3 extends over 13 amino acids. Per germline, CDR1 SGHRS and CDR2 YFSETQ. In nucleotides, the CDR3 is TGCGCCAGCAGCCCACAGGGGAGTAGTGACTACACCTTC. Its protein product is CASSPQGSSDYTF. The complete variable domain, with remaining parts taken from reference TRBV5-1 and TRBJ1-2, reads KAGVTQTPRYLIKTRGQQVTLSCSPISGHRSVSWYQQTPGQGLQFLFEYFSETQRNKGNFPGRFSGRQFSNSRSEMNVSTLELGDSALYLCASSPQGSSDYTFGSGTRLTVV.

The J gene is TRBJ2-4, the V gene TRBV5-1, with TRBD2 matching 7 bases. CDR1 and CDR2 from the germline V gene are SGHRS and YFSETQ. Germline trimming cut 4 bases from V and 7 bases from J; bases unmatched to any gene: 11. The CDR3 extends over 15 amino acids. CDR3 sequence (DNA): TGCGCCAGCAGCCGCGGGGGAGAGGGCAAGAACATTCAGTACTTC. Translation gives CASSRGGEGKNIQYF.

This clonotype has just a few counts. The chain carries TRBV5-1 and TRBJ2-2; 9 bases align to TRBD1. J was trimmed by 6 bases and V by 4 bases; bases with no gene match: 7. The CDR3 consists of 15 residues. From germline, CDR1 is SGHRS and CDR2 YFSETQ. The CDR3 nucleotides read TGCGCCAGCAGCGCGGACAGGGGAATCGCCGGGGAGCTGTTTTTT. Protein sequence: CASSADRGIAGELFF.

This clonotype was picked up many times. The chain links TRBV20-1 to TRBJ2-2; D is uncertain. The germline V gene encodes CDR1 DFQATT and CDR2 SNEGSKA (reference sequence). Trimming pared 0 bases from V and 3 bases from J, leaving 11 bases between. CDR3 size: 15 residues. The CDR3 coding sequence is TGCAGTGCTAGAGATATTGGGTCGGACACCGGGGAGCTGTTTTTT. Its protein is CSARDIGSDTGELFF.

The gene calls are TRBV20-1 and TRBJ2-7; D is ambiguous. In germline, CDR1 is DFQATT, CDR2 SNEGSKA (reference sequence). The ends were cut back, 7 bases at V and 5 bases at J, with 15 bases in the middle. This CDR3 spans 12 amino acids. CDR3 amino acids: CSVPGFGDEQYV. CDR3 DNA: TGCAGTGTTCCCGGATTTGGCGACGAGCAGTACGTC.

The chain employs TRBV20-1 and TRBJ2-1, with D tentatively TRBD1 or TRBD2 (5 bases each). V was clipped by 5 bases and J by 8 bases, with 16 bases between them. The length of the CDR3 is 13 residues. The germline V gene encodes CDR1 DFQATT and CDR2 SNEGSKA (reference sequence). Here the CDR3 reads CSAGLPRGDEQFF. The CDR3 region has the DNA TGCAGTGCTGGACTCCCGCGAGGGGATGAGCAGTTCTTC.

This chain uses TRBV15 with TRBJ2-2, with a weak D call TRBD2 (5 bases). Looked up from germline, CDR1 is LNHNV and CDR2 is YYDKDF (reference sequence). Trimming shortened V by 6 bases and J by 0 bases, and 8 bases separated the two germline ends. This CDR3 contains 14 residues. The CDR3 is CATREAANTGELFF. The CDR3 nucleotides are TGTGCCACCAGGGAGGCGGCGAACACCGGGGAGCTGTTTTTT.

V and J are TRBV6-6 and TRBJ2-5; D is ambiguous. Germline CDR1 reads MNHNY; CDR2 reads SVGAGI (reference sequence). V lost 2 bases to trimming and J lost 3 bases, with 7 bases between them. The CDR3 spans 13 residues. The CDR3 coding sequence is TGTGCCAGCAGTTACGGGCAGAAAGAGACCCAGTACTTC. Its translation is CASSYGQKETQYF.

This clonotype came up many times. The chain employs TRBV12-3 or TRBV12-4 and TRBJ2-2; 10 bases align to TRBD2. The CDR3 runs to 13 residues. The junction had 3 bases not matched to a gene; V was cut back by 5 bases and J by 9 bases. The CDR3 sequence: CASSERGGRELFF. The CDR3 coding sequence is TGTGCCAGCAGTGAGCGGGGGGGCCGGGAGCTGTTTTTT.

V and J are TRBV9 and TRBJ2-2, with 11 nucleotides matching TRBD1. Trimming at V came to 2 bases and at J to 5 bases, leaving 5 bases not matched to a gene. The CDR3 consists of 16 residues. Germline assignment: CDR1 SGDLS and CDR2 YYNGEE. The CDR3 is CASSVGTGGRTGELFF. The CDR3 DNA reads as TGTGCCAGCAGCGTGGGGACAGGGGGGAGGACCGGGGAGCTGTTTTTT.

The rearrangement links TRBV30 to TRBJ1-5; possible D gene TRBD1, 6 bases. Germline-derived CDR1 and CDR2 are GTSNPN and SVGIG (reference sequence). V was pared by 3 bases and J by 7 bases, with 16 bases between. The CDR3 length is 14 residues. The CDR3, as DNA: TGTGCCTGGAGCCTGAGGGGGGCGAGGCAGCCCCAGCATTTT. Amino acid sequence: CAWSLRGARQPQHF. Looking up the rest from reference TRBV30 and TRBJ1-5 gives the full variable domain: SQTIHQWPATLVQPVGSPLSLECTVEGTSNPNLYWYRQAAGRGLQLLFYSVGIGQISSEVPQNLSASRPQDRQFILSSKKLLLSDSGFYLCAWSLRGARQPQHFGDGTRLSIL.

This chain uses TRBV20-1 with TRBJ1-5; 7 nucleotides align to TRBD1. V dropped 5 bases and J dropped 4; count of bases not matched to a gene: 5. From germline, CDR1 is DFQATT and CDR2 SNEGSKA (reference sequence). This CDR3 contains 13 residues. CDR3 coding DNA: TGCAGTGCTGCACAGGGGCGGAATCAGCCCCAGCATTTT. This codes for CSAAQGRNQPQHF.

This clonotype was picked up a small number of times. The chain joins TRBV20-1 to TRBJ1-4, with unresolved D. This CDR3 is 14 amino acids long. Between the trimmed V and J ends, which lost 6 bases and 5 bases, there was a span of 16 bases. The germline V gene has CDR1 DFQATT and CDR2 SNEGSKA (reference sequence). CDR3 sequence (DNA): TGCAGTGCCTCTCAAGGCATTTGGAATGAAAAACTGTTTTTT. Translating it yields CSASQGIWNEKLFF.

This clonotype has a handful of counts. The chain employs TRBV7-8 and TRBJ2-5; D possibly corresponds to TRBD2 (5 bases). There are 14 residues in the CDR3. Germline V gene data show CDR1 as SGHVS and CDR2 as FQNEAQ. V dropped 4 bases and J dropped 4 bases, with 13 bases sitting between them. The CDR3 loop is CASSYPSGGETQYF. As DNA, the CDR3 is TGTGCCAGCAGCTACCCGAGCGGAGGAGAGACCCAGTACTTC.

There are a few counts of this clonotype. J is TRBJ2-1 and V is TRBV5-6, with TRBD2 as a possible D gene (7 bases). The germline V gene has CDR1 SGHDT and CDR2 YYEEEE. Trimming removed 0 bases from V and 10 bases from J, with 17 bases in between. The CDR3 contains 15 residues. The CDR3 DNA reads as TGTGCCAGCAGCTTGGTGGGGGGGCGCCGGGAAGAGCAGTTCTTC. Its protein is CASSLVGGRREEQFF.